Each of the 23 T cell receptor beta chains below was sequenced from the same sample in a study of blood T cell repertoires in COVID-19 (dated by TCRdb to 2018 to 2020). Library construction relied on the immunoSEQ multiplex PCR assay. Sourced from immuneACCESS, this table was stored by TCRdb with only in-frame sequences that have V and J called. A share of the clones is absent; for the studies checked, an unresolved V gene accounts for under half, and the remainder has no known explanation. For this sample there are more than 95,000 clones; approximately 81% appear just once. The ten most abundant clones make up over 35% of the sample. Sequenced: peripheral blood. The receptors shown here come from a man older than 75 with acute or convalescent COVID-19.

The chain couples TRBV18 to TRBJ1-2; D might be TRBD1 (6 bases). Trimming stripped 2 bases from V and 8 bases from J, with 12 bases between. The CDR3 is made up of 13 amino acids. The germline V gene encodes CDR1 KGHSH and CDR2 LQKENI. The CDR3 spells CASSPAGDGGYTF. CDR3 sequence (DNA): TGTGCCAGCTCACCAGCAGGGGACGGCGGCTACACCTTC.

This chain joins TRBV9 and TRBJ2-1; 13 bases are a match to TRBD2. The germline gives CDR1 SGDLS, CDR2 YYNGEE. Trimming cost V 3 bases and J 4 bases; bases outside gene matches: 4. CDR3 length equals 16 residues. The DNA for the CDR3 is TGTGCCAGCAGCGGGACTAGCGGGAGTAGGTACAATGAGCAGTTCTTC. Protein: CASSGTSGSRYNEQFF.

This chain connects TRBV3-1 (or the pseudogene TRBV3-2) to TRBJ1-3; possible D gene TRBD1, 5 bases. V shed 5 bases and J shed 0 bases, with 14 bases lying between them. Germline CDR1 reads LGHDT; CDR2 reads YNNKEL (reference sequence). The CDR3 sequence is 16 residues long. The CDR3 coding sequence is TGTGCCAGCAGCTCCAGGGTAGTGGACTCTGGAAACACCATATATTTT. It codes for CASSSRVVDSGNTIYF.

CDR3 nucleotides: TGCGCCAGCAGCTCACCCGAGACTAGCGGGGATTACAATGAGCAGTTCTTC. The encoded protein is CASSSPETSGDYNEQFF. The V call is TRBV5-1, the J call TRBJ2-1; 11 nucleotides align to TRBD2. The CDR3 loop spans 17 amino acids. V shed 3 bases and J 4 bases; nucleotides not matched to a gene: 9. CDR1 is SGHRS and CDR2 is YFSETQ in the germline V gene.

V and J are TRBV7-2 and TRBJ2-1, with 9 bases lining up with TRBD2. J lost 6 bases, V lost 5 bases, and 11 bases had no gene match. Germline V lookup: CDR1 SGHTA, CDR2 FQGNSA. The CDR3 runs 16 residues. This chain's CDR3 is CASSIHGGRAFNEQFF. CDR3 nucleotides: TGTGCCAGCAGCATCCACGGCGGGAGGGCCTTCAATGAGCAGTTCTTC.

V usage is TRBV18 and J usage is TRBJ2-1; 9 nucleotides agree with TRBD2. J was trimmed by 4 bases and V by 2 bases; bases with no gene match: 6. Germline assignment: CDR1 KGHSH and CDR2 LQKENI. CDR3 length equals 16 residues. The CDR3 reads CASSPRALAGYNEQFF. CDR3 in DNA: TGTGCCAGCTCACCAAGGGCACTAGCGGGTTACAATGAGCAGTTCTTC.

The rearrangement uses TRBV7-3 and TRBJ1-2; D unresolved. Per germline, CDR1 SGHTA and CDR2 FQGTGA. The V end lost 1 base, the J end lost 6 bases, and 12 bases lay between the germline ends. The CDR3 loop spans 14 amino acids. CDR3 loop: CASSLNQGGHGYTF. CDR3 bases: TGTGCCAGCAGCTTAAATCAAGGAGGTCATGGCTACACCTTC.

The V call is TRBV28, the J call TRBJ2-1; TRBD2 matches at 9 bases. The CDR3 length is 18 residues. V dropped 2 bases and J dropped 5; count of bases not matched to a gene: 13. The germline V gene has CDR1 MDHEN and CDR2 SYDVKM. CDR3 DNA sequence: TGTGCCAGCAGTTTAACCCACCGTTTAGCGGGAGAAAACAATGAGCAGTTCTTC. This sequence encodes CASSLTHRLAGENNEQFF.

The rearrangement uses TRBV5-1 and TRBJ2-7, with 10 bases aligning to TRBD1. The V segment lost 7 bases and the J segment 3 bases; nucleotides outside the gene matches: 10. This CDR3 region has 15 residues. Germline lookup yields CDR1 SGHRS and CDR2 YFSETQ. As DNA, the CDR3 is TGCGCCAGCTCCGGCGGGACAGGGGTGATCTACGAGCAGTACTTC. Protein product: CASSGGTGVIYEQYF.

This clone was seen a few times. The chain combines TRBV14 with TRBJ1-6; D possibly corresponds to TRBD1 (6 bases). The CDR3 has 16 amino acids. Germline V gene lookup returns CDR1 SGHDN and CDR2 FVKESK. Trimming stripped 1 base from V and 9 bases from J, with 16 bases between. DNA for the CDR3: TGTGCCAGCAGCCAAGCGGGGGGCTTAGGTCGTTCACCCCTCCACTTT. Its translation: CASSQAGGLGRSPLHF.

The genes are TRBV2 and TRBJ2-7, with D uncertain. The germline V gene encodes CDR1 SNHLY and CDR2 FYNNEI. This CDR3 has 14 residues. Trimming left V 5 bases short and J 2 bases short, with 13 bases between. CDR3 bases: TGTGCCAGCAGTCCCGGCAGGATAGCCTACGAGCAGTACTTC. It codes for CASSPGRIAYEQYF.

The chain employs TRBV21-1 and TRBJ2-1; the D call in the table, TRBD2, was not verified against the DNA. TRBV21-1 represents a pseudogene. The CDR3 length is 16 residues. DNA for the CDR3: TGTGCCAGCAGCAAGCACTCAAGCGAGACCTACAATGAGCAGTTCTTC. Its protein product is CASSKHSSETYNEQFF.

For the CDR3, the DNA is TGTGCCATCAGGGGAGCAGGGAGGGGAGAGACCCAGTACTTC. Protein: CAIRGAGRGETQYF. The gene calls are TRBV10-3 and TRBJ2-5, with 7 bases matching TRBD2. From germline, CDR1 is ENHRY and CDR2 SYGVKD. The CDR3 loop spans 14 amino acids. Trimming cost V 6 bases and J 4 bases; bases outside gene matches: 8.

This rearrangement joins TRBV5-1 to TRBJ1-6; the match to TRBD1 covers 7 bases. This CDR3 has 15 amino acids. Germline CDR1 reads SGHRS; CDR2 reads YFSETQ. J was trimmed by 6 bases and V by 0 bases; bases with no gene match: 3. Written as DNA, the CDR3 is TGCGCCAGCAGCTTGGATGGACAGGCTAATTCACCCCTCCACTTT. This gives the protein CASSLDGQANSPLHF.

This rearrangement joins TRBV6-1 to TRBJ2-1; 8 bases are a match to TRBD2. Germline CDR1 is MNHNS and CDR2 is SASEGT. The CDR3 has 16 amino acids. V shed 4 bases, J shed 4 bases, and the junction held 9 bases outside the gene matches. The CDR3 region is CASSGTGTSAYNEQFF. CDR3 bases: TGTGCCAGCAGTGGGACCGGGACTAGTGCGTACAATGAGCAGTTCTTC.

The J gene is TRBJ2-7, the V gene TRBV24-1; 12 bases are shared with TRBD2. Germline V gene lookup returns CDR1 KGHDR and CDR2 SFDVKD. The CDR3 covers 17 residues. With V trimmed by 3 bases and J by 3 bases, 8 bases remained unmatched. For the CDR3, the DNA is TGTGCCACCAGTGATCCTAAAACTAGCGGGAGGATCTACGAGCAGTACTTC. Its translation is CATSDPKTSGRIYEQYF.

The chain links TRBV5-1 to TRBJ1-1, with D possibly TRBD1 on 5 matching bases. The CDR3 is 15 amino acids. Germline-derived CDR1 and CDR2 are SGHRS and YFSETQ. Deletions cut 0 bases from V and 7 bases from J, with 16 bases between. The CDR3: CASSLVRGGGGEAFF. In DNA form, the CDR3 reads TGCGCCAGCAGCTTGGTACGCGGCGGGGGGGGTGAAGCTTTCTTT.

V usage is TRBV7-9 and J usage is TRBJ2-6; no clear D. Per germline, CDR1 SEHNR and CDR2 FQNEAQ (reference sequence). V was pared by 6 bases and J by 4 bases, with 16 bases between. The CDR3 spans 16 residues. CDR3 in DNA: TGTGCCAGCAGTTCCTCCTTCCCGAGGGGGGCCAACGTCCTGACTTTC. Its protein product is CASSSSFPRGANVLTF. Full variable domain (rest looked up from reference TRBV7-9 and TRBJ2-6): DTGVSQNPRHKITKRGQNVTFRCDPISEHNRLYWYRQTLGQGPEFLTYFQNEAQLEKSRLLSDRFSAERPKGSFSTLEIQRTEQGDSAMYLCASSSSFPRGANVLTFGAGSRLTVL.

The chain uses TRBV12-3 or TRBV12-4 and TRBJ1-3; D not certain. The CDR3 loop spans 13 amino acids. V was cut by 5 bases and J by 0 bases, with 5 bases left in between. The CDR3 DNA follows: TGTGCCAGCAGTCGGGTCTCTGGAAACACCATATATTTT. The encoded protein is CASSRVSGNTIYF.

The chain combines TRBV14 with TRBJ2-1; 11 positions match TRBD2. Per the germline V gene, CDR1 is SGHDN and CDR2 is FVKESK. The CDR3 has 16 residues. The J segment lost 5 bases and the V segment lost 4 bases, leaving 7 bases of the junction unmatched. The CDR3 loop reads CASSRFRLAGNNEQFF. The CDR3, as DNA: TGTGCCAGCAGCCGCTTTAGACTAGCGGGAAACAATGAGCAGTTCTTC.

The gene calls are TRBV6-5 and TRBJ1-1; D is perhaps TRBD1 (5 bases). CDR1 and CDR2 from the germline V gene are MNHEY and SVGAGI. V lost 0 bases and J 4 bases, leaving 15 bases between the germline ends. This CDR3 spans 16 amino acids. The CDR3 loop reads CASSYSGGVGPTEAFF. The CDR3 nucleotides are TGTGCCAGCAGTTACTCGGGGGGTGTGGGCCCCACTGAAGCTTTCTTT.

The J gene is TRBJ2-7, the V gene TRBV7-2; 11 bases align to TRBD2. CDR3 size: 14 residues. V trimming: 3 bases; J trimming: 3 bases; junction bases outside the gene matches: 1. In germline, CDR1 is SGHTA, CDR2 FQGNSA. The CDR3 sequence: CASSFTSGSYEQYF. The DNA for the CDR3 is TGTGCCAGCAGCTTCACTAGCGGGAGCTACGAGCAGTACTTC.

V usage is TRBV5-1 and J usage is TRBJ2-2; D is ambiguous. The CDR3 extends over 13 amino acids. V was trimmed by 0 bases and J by 5 bases, leaving 5 bases between them. CDR1 is SGHRS and CDR2 is YFSETQ in the germline V gene. CDR3 residues: CASSLDPTGELFF. The CDR3 nucleotides read TGCGCCAGCAGCTTGGATCCAACCGGGGAGCTGTTTTTT.